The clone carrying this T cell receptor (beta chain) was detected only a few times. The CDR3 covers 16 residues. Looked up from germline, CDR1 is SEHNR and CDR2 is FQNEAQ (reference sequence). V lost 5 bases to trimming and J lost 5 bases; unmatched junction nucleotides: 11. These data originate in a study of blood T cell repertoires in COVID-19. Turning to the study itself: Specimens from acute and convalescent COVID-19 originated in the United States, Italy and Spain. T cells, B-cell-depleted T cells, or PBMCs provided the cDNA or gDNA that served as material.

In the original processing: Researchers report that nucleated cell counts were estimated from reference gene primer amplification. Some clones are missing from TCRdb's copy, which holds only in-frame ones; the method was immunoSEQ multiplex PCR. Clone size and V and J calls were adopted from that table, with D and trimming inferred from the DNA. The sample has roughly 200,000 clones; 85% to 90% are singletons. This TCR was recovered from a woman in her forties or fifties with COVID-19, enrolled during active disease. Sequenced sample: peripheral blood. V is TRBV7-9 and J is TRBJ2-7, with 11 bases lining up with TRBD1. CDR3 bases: TGTGCCAGCAGCCAGACCCTGGACAGGGGGCGTGACGAGCAGTACTTC. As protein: CASSQTLDRGRDEQYF.